This T cell receptor beta chain appears in the sequencing data of a study of regulatory T cells in long-lasting Graves disease. About the research overall: Disease was considered persistent Graves' disease after over 5 years of antithyroid drugs (with positive TSH receptor antibodies).

Trimming cost V 6 bases and J 8 bases, with 16 bases left between them. The CDR3 has 13 amino acids. Germline V gives CDR1 LNHNV, CDR2 YYDKDF (reference sequence). Regarding the study as a whole: There was favoring of TRBV28, TRBJ1-2 and TRBJ2-5 in persistent disease.

This clonotype was counted many times. Its antigen is unidentified. Building the TCR beta libraries relied on iRepertoire HTBI primers, and CDR3 regions underwent Arm-PCR. TCRdb fed the multiplex PCR reads into MiXCR, producing one record per CDR3 protein. The sample consists of 420,000 or so distinct CDR3 sequences, roughly a quarter of them appearing once. Regarding time point: persistent/refractory GD, antithyroid drugs over 5 years with positive TRAb. Scientists built the TCR library using RNA that was extracted from PBMCs. The starting material was peripheral blood mononuclear cells (PBMCs), obtained when the disease was refractory, from a patient treated with antithyroid drugs. The V call is TRBV15, the J call TRBJ1-1; D remains ambiguous. The source of this sequence is a female donor with Graves disease. The CDR3 protein is CATSNPGDPEAFF. The CDR3 DNA reads as TGTGCCACCAGTAATCCGGGAGACCCCGAAGCTTTCTTT.